This TCR beta chain came from a study of graft-versus-host responses after intestinal transplantation. For the study at large: Multivisceral, liver-intestinal, or isolated intestinal grafts went to recipients. Study-wide points: Detected in recipient marrow were GvH clones, some of which were first observed in ileum or blood. Levels of circulating GvH clones at their peak were associated with early post-transplant HvG declines.

V shed 0 bases and J shed 5 bases, with 14 bases lying between them. The germline CDR1 and CDR2 sequences are LNHNV and YYDKDF (reference sequence). The CDR3 has 15 amino acids. Measured with immunoSEQ multiplex PCR; TCRdb has only the in-frame clones, and not every one. The data show 80,000 to 100,000 clones, 80% to 95% seen once. Turning to this clone: No antigen is known for it.

This receptor was taken from a human donor who received an intestinal transplant. Specimen: unstimulated CD4+ T cells sorted from spleen or lymph node cells, collected before intestinal transplant. The V and J genes are TRBV15 and TRBJ2-7, with D possibly matching TRBD2 (5 bases). The CDR3 coding sequence is TGTGCCACCAGCAGAGAGCCCGGGGTGAATAACGAGCAGTACTTC. Translation gives CATSREPGVNNEQYF. Full variable domain (remainder filled in from reference TRBV15 and TRBJ2-7): DAMVIQNPRYQVTQFGKPVTLSCSQTLNHNVMYWYQQKSSQAPKLLFHYYDKDFNNEADTPDNFQSRRPNTSFCFLDIRSPGLGDTAMYLCATSREPGVNNEQYFGPGTRLTVT.